This entry concerns a single T cell receptor beta chain. Its matching antigen is unknown. These data originate in a study of T cell responses to AZD1222 COVID-19 vaccine. Study in general: Doses given second, at about 4 or about 12 weeks, were pooled. Study-level results: A mostly white British donor set with more females was recruited, and clonal diversity was possibly underestimated.

Data came from immunoSEQ multiplex PCR; TCRdb stores just in-frame clones and leaves some out. The sample includes 130,000 or so clones, about 90% of them seen just once. CDR1 LNHDA and CDR2 SQIVND come from the germline V gene (reference sequence). V gave up 5 bases and J gave up 6 bases; unmatched junction bases: 12. The CDR3 is 16 amino acids. The clonotype was recovered from an adult in good health. The specimen comprised peripheral blood, sampled on day 0 of AZD1222 vaccination. The V gene is TRBV19, the J gene TRBJ2-1, with TRBD1 matching 8 bases. CDR3: CASSSQGAAWGNEQFF. CDR3 nucleotide sequence: TGTGCCAGTAGTTCCCAGGGGGCGGCGTGGGGCAATGAGCAGTTCTTC.